This section outlines one TCR beta chain sequence together with its context. This sample is part of a study of blood T cell repertoires in COVID-19. Trimming removed 1 base from V and 2 bases from J, with 11 bases in between. Germline CDR1 KGHSH, CDR2 LQKENI. The CDR3 is 15 residues long. The repertoire was sequenced with immunoSEQ multiplex PCR; TCRdb's copy has only in-frame clones and lacks some. The sample consists of about 210,000 clones, around 91% of them appearing once. This receptor was identified in a woman between 40 and 55 years old with acute or convalescent COVID-19. Sequenced material: peripheral blood. This chain connects TRBV18 to TRBJ2-5; D gene uncertain. CDR3 DNA: TGTGCCAGCTCACCACGCGGCTTCCAGCAAGAGACCCAGTACTTC. Translation gives CASSPRGFQQETQYF.